The rows below give T cell receptor beta chains drawn from one sample of a study of control samples from healthy donors and cancer patients. TCRdb keeps only in-frame clones here, not all; method: immunoSEQ multiplex PCR. This table has around 68,000 clones, around 84% appearing once. Material for sequencing was blood. These receptors were obtained from a man aged 45 to 65 in good health. Both conserved end residues are part of each CDR3. D genes are given only for firm matches. Clone sizes are given selectively: once, few, many, or a class where the clone is expanded.

clone_size | d_call | j_call | v_call | cdr3_aa | cdr3_nt
. | . | TRBJ1-1 | TRBV4-1 | CASSQEAVPPEAFF | TGCGCCAGCAGCCAAGAAGCAGTCCCCCCTGAAGCTTTCTTT
few | . | TRBJ2-7 | TRBV7-2 | CASSQGPRGEQYF | TGTGCCAGCAGCCAAGGGCCTCGGGGCGAGCAGTACTTC
. | TRBD2 | TRBJ2-3 | TRBV7-2 | CASSTRTSSDTQYF | TGTGCCAGCAGCACCCGGACTAGTTCAGATACGCAGTATTTT
once | . | TRBJ2-1 | TRBV2 | CASSPSEHRNEQFF | TGTGCCAGCAGTCCTTCGGAACATCGGAATGAGCAGTTCTTC
. | . | TRBJ2-4 | TRBV7-9 | CASSREGDIQYF | TGTGCCAGCAGCCGAGAGGGGGACATTCAGTACTTC
. | TRBD1 | TRBJ2-4 | TRBV10-3 | CAISRTGEKNIQYF | TGTGCCATCAGTAGGACAGGGGAAAAAAACATTCAGTACTTC
. | TRBD1 | TRBJ1-1 | TRBV29-1 | CSVDRRFGTGRTTEAFF | TGCAGCGTTGATCGGCGGTTCGGGACAGGGAGAACCACTGAAGCTTTCTTT
. | TRBD2 | TRBJ2-5 | TRBV5-1 | CASSLGGLAGVQETQYF | TGCGCCAGCAGCTTGGGAGGACTAGCGGGGGTCCAAGAGACCCAGTACTTC
once | TRBD2 | TRBJ2-5 | TRBV27 | CASSRGTSGQETQYF | TGTGCCAGCAGTCGAGGGACTAGCGGCCAAGAGACCCAGTACTTC
. | . | TRBJ1-5 | TRBV27 | CASSPQGGNQPQHF | TGTGCCAGCAGTCCCCAGGGAGGCAATCAGCCCCAGCATTTT
. | TRBD1 | TRBJ1-1 | TRBV30 | CAWQGQGNTEAFF | TGTGCCTGGCAGGGACAGGGAAACACTGAAGCTTTCTTT
. | TRBD1 | TRBJ2-7 | TRBV4-1 | CASSLGQGYEQYF | TGCGCCAGCAGCCTAGGACAGGGCTACGAGCAGTACTTC
. | . | TRBJ1-2 | TRBV18 | CASSPSWEGNYGYTF | TGTGCCAGCTCCCCCTCGTGGGAGGGCAACTATGGCTACACCTTC
. | TRBD1 | TRBJ2-7 | TRBV7-6 | CASSPGTGDYEQYF | TGTGCCAGCAGCCCCGGGACAGGGGATTACGAGCAGTACTTC
. | TRBD2 | TRBJ2-3 | TRBV19 | CASTALGGTSGTDTQYF | TGTGCCAGTACCGCCCTCGGGGGGACTAGCGGGACAGATACGCAGTATTTT
. | TRBD2 | TRBJ2-1 | TRBV4-2 | CASSQAGLAGDPYNEQFF | TGTGCCAGCAGCCAAGCCGGCCTAGCGGGAGACCCGTACAATGAGCAGTTCTTC
. | . | TRBJ2-7 | TRBV7-9 | CASSLPDSSYEQYF | TGTGCCAGCAGCTTACCGGACAGCTCCTACGAGCAGTACTTC
. | . | TRBJ1-1 | TRBV18 | CASSRGGDTEAFF | TGTGCCAGCTCACGTGGCGGGGACACTGAAGCTTTCTTT
few | . | TRBJ1-2 | TRBV20-1 | CSASAPGGYTF | TGCAGTGCTAGTGCTCCAGGGGGCTACACCTTC
. | . | TRBJ2-1 | TRBV11-1 | CASSLGSPNEQFF | TGTGCCAGCAGCCTAGGATCCCCCAATGAGCAGTTCTTC
once | TRBD1 | TRBJ1-2 | TRBV7-9 | CASKPSGQGPSNYGYTF | TGTGCCAGCAAACCCTCGGGACAGGGACCTTCTAACTATGGCTACACCTTC
. | TRBD1 | TRBJ1-1 | TRBV4-1 | CASSLDRANTEAFF | TGCGCCAGCAGTCTGGACAGGGCCAACACTGAAGCTTTCTTT
few | . | TRBJ2-7 | TRBV30 | CAWSGTLGYEQYF | TGTGCCTGGAGTGGGACATTGGGCTACGAGCAGTACTTC
. | . | TRBJ2-3 | TRBV5-8 | CASSLSTDTQYF | TGTGCCAGCAGCTTGAGCACAGATACGCAGTATTTT
. | TRBD1 | TRBJ1-2 | TRBV19 | CASSMDGQGLYGYTF | TGTGCCAGTAGTATGGACGGACAGGGTCTCTATGGCTACACCTTC
. | TRBD1 | TRBJ1-1 | TRBV27 | CASSLFSDRATEAFF | TGTGCCAGCAGTTTATTCAGCGACAGGGCTACTGAAGCTTTCTTT
few | TRBD2 | TRBJ2-2 | TRBV10-2 | CASSGLAGGTGELFF | TGCGCCAGCAGTGGACTAGCGGGAGGCACCGGGGAGCTGTTTTTT
once | . | TRBJ1-2 | TRBV3-1/TRBV3-2 | CASSQDYTQAGYGYTF | TGTGCCAGCAGCCAGGATTATACACAGGCAGGCTATGGCTACACCTTC
once | TRBD1 | TRBJ1-2 | TRBV9 | CASSEGQGAHGYTF | TGTGCCAGCAGCGAGGGACAGGGGGCGCATGGCTACACCTTC
. | . | TRBJ1-1 | TRBV7-8 | CASSDRPNTEAFF | TGTGCCAGCAGCGATAGGCCGAACACTGAAGCTTTCTTT
. | . | TRBJ2-3 | TRBV5-6 | CASSLVYSDTQYF | TGTGCCAGCAGCTTGGTATATTCCGATACGCAGTATTTT
. | TRBD1 | TRBJ2-3 | TRBV27 | CASSLTGGRGDTQYF | TGTGCCAGCAGTTTGACAGGGGGCAGAGGAGATACGCAGTATTTT
once | . | TRBJ1-2 | TRBV18 | CASSPVNRPNYGYTF | TGTGCCAGCTCACCTGTAAACAGACCTAACTATGGCTACACCTTC
. | . | TRBJ2-6 | TRBV29-1 | CSVFRVHSGANVLTF | TGCAGCGTTTTCAGGGTCCACTCTGGGGCCAACGTCCTGACTTTC
. | TRBD1 | TRBJ2-7 | TRBV2 | CASSEVGGQVYEQYF | TGTGCCAGCAGTGAAGTCGGAGGACAGGTCTACGAGCAGTACTTC
. | TRBD1 | TRBJ1-3 | TRBV5-8 | CASSFFSGTGGHGNTIYF | TGTGCCAGCAGCTTCTTTTCCGGGACAGGGGGCCATGGAAACACCATATATTTT
once | . | TRBJ2-6 | TRBV6-4 | CASSDRPWTGANVLTF | TGTGCCAGCAGTGACAGGCCCTGGACTGGGGCCAACGTCCTGACTTTC
. | . | TRBJ2-7 | TRBV3-1/TRBV3-2 | CASSQTLDEQYF | TGTGCCAGCAGCCAGACTCTAGACGAGCAGTACTTC
. | . | TRBJ2-3 | TRBV10-3 | CAISYTRTDTQYF | TGTGCCATCAGTTACACCCGCACAGATACGCAGTATTTT
once | . | TRBJ2-1 | TRBV9 | CASSVGGAFSYNEQFF | TGTGCCAGCAGCGTAGGGGGGGCTTTTTCCTACAATGAGCAGTTCTTC
. | TRBD1 | TRBJ2-2 | TRBV28 | CASNNLGTGGITGELFF | TGTGCCAGCAATAATTTGGGGACAGGGGGCATCACCGGGGAGCTGTTTTTT
. | TRBD1 | TRBJ2-1 | TRBV3-1/TRBV3-2 | CASSQGAGQGIIEQFF | TGTGCCAGCAGCCAGGGTGCAGGACAGGGAATAATTGAGCAGTTCTTC
. | . | TRBJ1-4 | TRBV6-6 | CASSSQGLKLFF | TGTGCCAGCAGTTCACAGGGTTTAAAACTGTTTTTT